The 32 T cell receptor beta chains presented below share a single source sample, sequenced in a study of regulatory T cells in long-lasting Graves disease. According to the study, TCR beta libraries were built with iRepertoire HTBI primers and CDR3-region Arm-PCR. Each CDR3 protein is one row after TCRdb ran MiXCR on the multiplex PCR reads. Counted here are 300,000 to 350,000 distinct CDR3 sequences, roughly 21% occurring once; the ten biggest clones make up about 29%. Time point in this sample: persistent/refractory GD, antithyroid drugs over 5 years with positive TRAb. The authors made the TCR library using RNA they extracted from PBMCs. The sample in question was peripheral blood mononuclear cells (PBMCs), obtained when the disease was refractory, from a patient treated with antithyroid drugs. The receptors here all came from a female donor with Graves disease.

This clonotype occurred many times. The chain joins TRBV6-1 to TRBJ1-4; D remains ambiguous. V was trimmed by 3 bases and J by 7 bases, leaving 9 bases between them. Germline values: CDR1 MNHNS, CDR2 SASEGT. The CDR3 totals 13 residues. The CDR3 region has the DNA TGTGCCAGCAGTGACGTTCCCGGTGAAAAACTGTTTTTT. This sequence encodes CASSDVPGEKLFF.

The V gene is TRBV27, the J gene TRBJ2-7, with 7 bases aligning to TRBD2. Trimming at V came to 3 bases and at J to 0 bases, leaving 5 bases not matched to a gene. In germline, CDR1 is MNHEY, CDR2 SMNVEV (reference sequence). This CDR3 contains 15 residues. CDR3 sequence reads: CASSLVAGHSYEQYF. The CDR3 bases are TGTGCCAGCAGTTTGGTAGCGGGCCACTCCTACGAGCAGTACTTC.

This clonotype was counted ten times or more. CDR3: CASPPRRGWSSYEQYF. Written as DNA, the CDR3 is TGTGCCAGTCCACCAAGGAGGGGGTGGAGCTCCTACGAGCAGTACTTC. The chain links TRBV6-1 to TRBJ2-7, with D perhaps TRBD1 or TRBD2 (6 bases each). The germline V gene has CDR1 MNHNS and CDR2 SASEGT. This CDR3 region has 16 residues. Trimming shortened V by 9 bases and J by 0 bases, and 21 bases separated the two germline ends.

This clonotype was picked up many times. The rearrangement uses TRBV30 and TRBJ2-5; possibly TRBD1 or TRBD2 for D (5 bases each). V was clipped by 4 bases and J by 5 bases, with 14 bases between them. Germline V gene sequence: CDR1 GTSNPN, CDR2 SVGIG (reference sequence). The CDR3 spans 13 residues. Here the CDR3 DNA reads TGTGCCTGGAAGCCAGGGTGGGGGGAGACCCAGTACTTC. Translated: CAWKPGWGETQYF.

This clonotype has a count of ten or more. This CDR3 reads CSASGTATYEQYF. As DNA, the CDR3 is TGCAGTGCTAGTGGTACAGCCACCTACGAGCAGTACTTC. This chain joins TRBV20-1 and TRBJ2-7, with D unclear. This CDR3 has 13 residues. Trimming left V 3 bases short and J 2 bases short, with 11 bases between. Germline assignment: CDR1 DFQATT and CDR2 SNEGSKA (reference sequence).

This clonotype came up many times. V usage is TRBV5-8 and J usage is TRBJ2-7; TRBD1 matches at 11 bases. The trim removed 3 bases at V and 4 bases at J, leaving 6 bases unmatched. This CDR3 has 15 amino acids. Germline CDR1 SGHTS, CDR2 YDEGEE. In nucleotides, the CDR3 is TGTGCCAGCAGCTCACGGACAGGGGGCGCGTACGAGCAGTACTTC. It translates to CASSSRTGGAYEQYF.

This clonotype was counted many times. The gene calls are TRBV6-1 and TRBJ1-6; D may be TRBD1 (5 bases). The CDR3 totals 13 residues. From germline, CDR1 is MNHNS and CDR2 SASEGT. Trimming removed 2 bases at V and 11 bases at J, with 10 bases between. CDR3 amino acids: CASSELRDPPLHF. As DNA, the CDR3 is TGTGCCAGCAGTGAACTCAGGGATCCACCCCTCCACTTT.

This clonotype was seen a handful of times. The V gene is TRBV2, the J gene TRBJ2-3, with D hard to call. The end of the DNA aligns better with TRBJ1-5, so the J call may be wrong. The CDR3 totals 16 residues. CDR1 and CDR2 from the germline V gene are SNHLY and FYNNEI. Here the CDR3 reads CASRRGLAGATDTQHF. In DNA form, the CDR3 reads TGTGCCAGCAGACGAGGACTAGCGGGAGCCACAGATACGCAGCATTTT.

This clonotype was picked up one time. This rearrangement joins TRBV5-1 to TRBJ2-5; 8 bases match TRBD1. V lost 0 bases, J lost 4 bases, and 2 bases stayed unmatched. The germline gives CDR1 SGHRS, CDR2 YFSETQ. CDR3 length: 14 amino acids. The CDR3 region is CASSLDRGVETQYF. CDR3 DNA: TGCGCCAGCAGCTTGGACAGGGGGGTAGAGACCCAGTACTTC.

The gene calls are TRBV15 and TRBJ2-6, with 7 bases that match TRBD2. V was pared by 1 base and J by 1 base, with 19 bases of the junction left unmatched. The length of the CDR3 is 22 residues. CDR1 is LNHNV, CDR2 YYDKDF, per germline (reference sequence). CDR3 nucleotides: TGTGCCACCAGCAGAGCAAGGCCTGGGCGAGGCGGGGGTGGATCTGGGGCCAACGTCCTGACTTTC. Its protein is CATSRARPGRGGGGSGANVLTF.

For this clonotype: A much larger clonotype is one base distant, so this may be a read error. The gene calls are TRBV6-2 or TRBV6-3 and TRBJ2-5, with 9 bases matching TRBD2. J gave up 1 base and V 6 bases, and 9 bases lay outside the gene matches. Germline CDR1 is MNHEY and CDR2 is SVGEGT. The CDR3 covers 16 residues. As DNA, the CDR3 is TGTGCCAGCAGATCCATGGCGGGGGGGACCCAAGAGACCCAGTACTTC. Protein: CASRSMAGGTQETQYF.

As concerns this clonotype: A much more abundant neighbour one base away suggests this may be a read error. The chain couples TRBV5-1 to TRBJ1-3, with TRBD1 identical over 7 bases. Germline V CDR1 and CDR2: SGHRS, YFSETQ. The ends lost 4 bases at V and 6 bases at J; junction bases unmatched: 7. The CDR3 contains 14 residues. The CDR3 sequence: CASSLGQEANTIYF. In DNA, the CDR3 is TGCGCCAGCAGCCTTGGACAGGAGGCAAACACCATATATTTT.

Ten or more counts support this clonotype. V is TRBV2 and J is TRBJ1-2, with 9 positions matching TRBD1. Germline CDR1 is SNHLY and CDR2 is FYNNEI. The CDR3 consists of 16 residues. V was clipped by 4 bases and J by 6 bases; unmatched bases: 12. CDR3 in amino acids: CASSVFSGQGSHGYTF. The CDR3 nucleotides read TGTGCCAGCAGTGTATTTTCGGGACAGGGAAGCCATGGCTACACCTTC.

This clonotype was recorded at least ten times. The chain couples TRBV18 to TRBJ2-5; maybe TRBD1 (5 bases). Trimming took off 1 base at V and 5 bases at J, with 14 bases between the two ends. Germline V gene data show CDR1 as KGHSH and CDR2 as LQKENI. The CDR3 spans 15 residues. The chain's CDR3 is CASSPRPDSEETQYF. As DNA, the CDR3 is TGTGCCAGCTCACCACGTCCCGACAGCGAGGAGACCCAGTACTTC.

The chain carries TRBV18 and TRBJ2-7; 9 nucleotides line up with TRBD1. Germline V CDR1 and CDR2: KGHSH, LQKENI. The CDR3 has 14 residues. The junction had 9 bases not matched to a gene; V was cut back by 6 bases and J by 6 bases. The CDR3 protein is CASSLGQGGSEQYF. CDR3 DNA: TGTGCCAGCTCGCTGGGACAGGGTGGCTCCGAGCAGTACTTC.

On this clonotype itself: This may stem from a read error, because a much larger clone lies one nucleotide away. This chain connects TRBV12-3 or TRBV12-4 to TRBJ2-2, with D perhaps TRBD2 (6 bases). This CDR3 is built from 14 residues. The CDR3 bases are TGTGCCAGCAGTCCCCCTAGGTATACCGGGGGGCTGTTTTTT. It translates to CASSPPRYTGGLFF.

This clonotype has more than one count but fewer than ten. The CDR3 coding sequence is TGTGCCAGCAGCTTGACGGGGTCTAATTCACCCCTCCACTTT. Its protein is CASSLTGSNSPLHF. The chain recombines TRBV11-3 with TRBJ1-6; D unclear. V lost 3 bases and J 6 bases, leaving 9 bases between the germline ends. The germline V gene has CDR1 SGHNT and CDR2 YENEEA. The CDR3 runs to 14 residues. The entire variable domain, with the rest obtained from reference TRBV11-3 and TRBJ1-6, is as follows: EAGVVQSPRYKIIEKKQPVAFWCNPISGHNTLYWYLQNLGQGPELLIRYENEEAVDDSQLPKDRFSAERLKGVDSTLKIQPAELGDSAVYLCASSLTGSNSPLHFGNGTRLTVT.

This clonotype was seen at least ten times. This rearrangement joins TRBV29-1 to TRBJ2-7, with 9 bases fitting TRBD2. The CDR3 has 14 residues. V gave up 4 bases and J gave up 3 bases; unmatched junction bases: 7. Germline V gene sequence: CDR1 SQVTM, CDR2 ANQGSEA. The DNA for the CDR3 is TGCAGCGTTGCCCGGGGCGGGAGGGACTACGAGCAGTACTTC. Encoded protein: CSVARGGRDYEQYF.

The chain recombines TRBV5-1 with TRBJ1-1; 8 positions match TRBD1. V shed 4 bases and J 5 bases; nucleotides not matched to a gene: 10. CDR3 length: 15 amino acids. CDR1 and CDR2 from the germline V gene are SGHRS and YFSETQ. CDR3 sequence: CASSDKPDRETEAFF. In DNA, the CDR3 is TGCGCCAGCAGCGACAAGCCGGACAGGGAGACTGAAGCTTTCTTT.

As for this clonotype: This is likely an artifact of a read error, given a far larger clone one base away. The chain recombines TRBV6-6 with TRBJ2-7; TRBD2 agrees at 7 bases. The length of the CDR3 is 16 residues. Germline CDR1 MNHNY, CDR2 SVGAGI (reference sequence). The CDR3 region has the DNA TGTGCCGGCAGTTACTCCGCGGGAGAGTGGGCCTACGAGCAGTACTTC. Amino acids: CAGSYSAGEWAYEQYF.

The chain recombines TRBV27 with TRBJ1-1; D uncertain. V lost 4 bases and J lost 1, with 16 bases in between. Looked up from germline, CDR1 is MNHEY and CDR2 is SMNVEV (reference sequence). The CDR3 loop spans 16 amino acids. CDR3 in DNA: TGTGCCAGCAGTTCCCCCTCCCGGGCTTCGAACACTGAAGCTTTCTTT. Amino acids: CASSSPSRASNTEAFF.

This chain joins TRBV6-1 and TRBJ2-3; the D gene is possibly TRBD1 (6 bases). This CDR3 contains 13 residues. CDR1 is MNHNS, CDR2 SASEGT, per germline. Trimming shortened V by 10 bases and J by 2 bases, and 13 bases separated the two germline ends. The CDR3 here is CATGQTYTDTQYF. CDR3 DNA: TGTGCCACCGGACAGACATACACAGATACGCAGTATTTT.

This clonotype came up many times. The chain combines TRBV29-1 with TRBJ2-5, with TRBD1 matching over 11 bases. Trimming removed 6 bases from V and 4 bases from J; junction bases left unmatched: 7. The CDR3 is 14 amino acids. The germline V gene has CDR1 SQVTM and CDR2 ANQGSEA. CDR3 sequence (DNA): TGCAGCGTGTACGGCGGGACAGGGGGAGAGACCCAGTACTTC. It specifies CSVYGGTGGETQYF.

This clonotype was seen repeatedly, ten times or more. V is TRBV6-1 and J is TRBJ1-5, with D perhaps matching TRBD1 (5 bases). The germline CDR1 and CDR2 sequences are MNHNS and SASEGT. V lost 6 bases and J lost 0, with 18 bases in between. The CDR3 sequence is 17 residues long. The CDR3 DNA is TGTGCCAGCAGCACTGTTATGGGGGGATATAGCAATCAGCCCCAGCATTTT. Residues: CASSTVMGGYSNQPQHF.

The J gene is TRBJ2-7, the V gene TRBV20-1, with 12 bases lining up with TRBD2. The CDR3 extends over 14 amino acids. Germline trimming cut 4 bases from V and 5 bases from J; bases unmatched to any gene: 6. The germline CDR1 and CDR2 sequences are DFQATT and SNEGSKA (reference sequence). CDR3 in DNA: TGCAGTGCTACTCCTAGCGGGAGGGCCAACGAGCAGTACTTC. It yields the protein CSATPSGRANEQYF.

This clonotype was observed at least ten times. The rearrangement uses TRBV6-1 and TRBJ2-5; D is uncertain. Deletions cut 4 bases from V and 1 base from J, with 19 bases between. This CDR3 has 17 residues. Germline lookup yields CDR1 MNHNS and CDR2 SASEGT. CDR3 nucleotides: TGTGCCAGCAGTGCTATGCGGAAGTTGTCGGTCCAAGAGACCCAGTACTTC. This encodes CASSAMRKLSVQETQYF.

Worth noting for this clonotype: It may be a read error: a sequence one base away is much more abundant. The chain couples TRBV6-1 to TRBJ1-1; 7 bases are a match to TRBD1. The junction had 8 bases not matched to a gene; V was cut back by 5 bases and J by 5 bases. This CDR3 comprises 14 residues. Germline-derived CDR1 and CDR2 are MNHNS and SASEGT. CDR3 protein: CASSIQGGRTEAFF. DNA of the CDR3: TGTGCCAGCAGTATCCAGGGGGGGCGAACTGAAGCTTTCTTT.

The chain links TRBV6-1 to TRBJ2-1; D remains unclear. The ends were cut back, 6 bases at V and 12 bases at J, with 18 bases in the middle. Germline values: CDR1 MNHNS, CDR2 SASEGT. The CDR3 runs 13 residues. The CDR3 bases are TGTGCCAGCAGCCGAACCCCGCCTGAAGTGCAGTTCTTC. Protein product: CASSRTPPEVQFF.

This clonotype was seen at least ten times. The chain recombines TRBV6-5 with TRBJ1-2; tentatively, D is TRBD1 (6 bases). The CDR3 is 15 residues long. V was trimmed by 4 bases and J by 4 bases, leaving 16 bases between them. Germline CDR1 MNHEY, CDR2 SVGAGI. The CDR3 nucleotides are TGTGCCAGCAGTTCGCTAGACAGGTCGCCCTATGGCTACACCTTC. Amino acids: CASSSLDRSPYGYTF.

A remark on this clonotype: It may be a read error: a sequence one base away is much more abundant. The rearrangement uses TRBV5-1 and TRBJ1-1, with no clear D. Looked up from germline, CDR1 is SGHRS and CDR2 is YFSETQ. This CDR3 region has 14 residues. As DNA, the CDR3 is TGCGCCAACAGCTCGGAGGTGGGTGACACTGAAGCTTTCTTT. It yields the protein CANSSEVGDTEAFF. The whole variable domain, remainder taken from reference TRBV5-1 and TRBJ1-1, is KAGVTQTPRYLIKTRGQQVTLSCSPISGHRSVSWYQQTPGQGLQFLFEYFSETQRNKGNFPGRFSGRQFSNSRSEMNVSTLELGDSALYLCANSSEVGDTEAFFGQGTRLTVV.

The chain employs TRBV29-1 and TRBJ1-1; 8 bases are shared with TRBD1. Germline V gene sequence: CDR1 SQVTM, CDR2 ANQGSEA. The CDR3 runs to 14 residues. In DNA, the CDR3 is TGCGGCGCTGCCGGGTTGACAGGGGCCCTCGGAGCTTTCTTT. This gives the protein CGAAGLTGALGAFF.

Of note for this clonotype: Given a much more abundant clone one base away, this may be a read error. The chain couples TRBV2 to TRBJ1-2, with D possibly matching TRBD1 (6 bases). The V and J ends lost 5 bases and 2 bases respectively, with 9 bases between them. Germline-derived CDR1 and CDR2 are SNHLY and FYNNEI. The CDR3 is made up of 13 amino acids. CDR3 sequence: CASSTGNNYGYTF. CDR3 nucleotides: TGTGCCAGCAGTACAGGGAACAACTATGGCTACACCTTC.